Listed below are T cell receptor beta chains from one sample, sequenced in a study of OX40 agonist ivuxolimab in advanced cancers. Profiled with immunoSEQ multiplex PCR; TCRdb holds only in-frame clones, not every one. The repertoire holds some 90,000 clones, with around 90% as singletons. Sequencing used CD4+ or CD8+ T cells sorted from blood, obtained in a trial of the OX40 agonist ivuxolimab. All receptors derive from an adult with an advanced solid tumor such as melanoma, head and neck, liver or kidney cancer. The conserved cysteine and the conserved F or W are not part of the CDR3 here.

TRBJ1-2 TRBV30 AWSTESAGYGYT
TRBJ1-1 TRBV9 ASSDRGVPDTEAF
TRBJ2-4 TRBV7-9 ASSPPGQLQIY
TRBJ2-3 TRBV4-1 ASSSETDTQY
TRBJ2-7 TRBV6-5 ASSLTGTGGYEQY
TRBJ2-2 TRBV28 ASSQTGANTGELF
TRBJ1-1 TRBV9 ASSVEGGWTEAF
TRBJ2-7 TRBV19 ASSMAQRGYEQY
TRBJ2-3 TRBV5-6 ASSLDRVPDTQY
TRBJ1-2 TRBV6-5 ASSYSDTYGYT
TRBJ2-5 TRBV6-5 ASSPHGGGETQY
TRBJ2-6 TRBV9 ASSAPRDGFSSGANVLT
TRBJ2-1 TRBV7-3 ASSSPGADEQF
TRBJ2-5 TRBV19 ASSIRLTSERETQY
TRBJ2-1 TRBV4-1 ASSQRQNPPYNEQF
TRBJ2-3 TRBV6-5 ASSRGDTSTDTQY
TRBJ2-3 TRBV15 ATSSALRALSPDTQY
TRBJ1-2 TRBV23-1 ATYPDRGGYGYT
TRBJ1-1 TRBV7-9 ASSPLGGENTEAF
TRBJ2-7 TRBV4-1 ASSPGIAVYEQY
TRBJ2-2 TRBV9 ASSVEVAGELF
TRBJ2-7 TRBV7-9 ASSFGSEQY
TRBJ2-5 TRBV27 ASSLRNREGETQY
TRBJ2-7 TRBV11-2 ASSSFRQGSYEQY
TRBJ2-3 TRBV2 ASGLSGALTDTQY
TRBJ2-7 TRBV7-9 ASSLAGMDEQY
TRBJ1-2 TRBV7-8 ASSLGDSYGYT
TRBJ2-7 TRBV7-8 ASSLSGPYEQY
TRBJ2-5 TRBV28 ASSQLAGDPPEY
TRBJ2-7 TRBV28 ASTRDRGPEQY
TRBJ2-7 TRBV19 ASTPDGQPYEQY
TRBJ1-5 TRBV5-4 ASSLDRNQPQH
TRBJ1-2 TRBV5-6 ASSLGQGDYGYT
TRBJ1-2 TRBV19 ASSMGVGYGYT
TRBJ1-6 TRBV9 ASSVEDRTNSPLH
TRBJ2-1 TRBV9 ASSAHGQGDGNEQF
TRBJ1-5 TRBV27 ASSSAGVNQPQH
TRBJ1-1 TRBV19 ASSSVQINTEAF
TRBJ1-2 TRBV4-1 ASSQDQGRNGYT
TRBJ2-5 TRBV10-3 AICRDRVQETQY
TRBJ2-1 TRBV27 ASSLSGLGNEQF
TRBJ2-2 TRBV13 ASSSGTEERTGELF
TRBJ2-3 TRBV30 AWSALAGGTDTQY
TRBJ1-2 TRBV9 ASSVLDRGVGYT
TRBJ1-1 TRBV15 ATRDRNTEAF
TRBJ1-2 TRBV9 ASSGDGTGWNYGYT
TRBJ2-5 TRBV9 ASSVELAGVRETQY
TRBJ2-3 TRBV2 ASRPVLDTQY
TRBJ2-5 TRBV6-5 ASSYSEEGETQY
TRBJ1-6 TRBV4-3 ASSQDPSFGSYNSPLH
TRBJ1-4 TRBV15 ATSRVEESEKLF
TRBJ1-1 TRBV19 ASNTGGGITEAF
TRBJ1-2 TRBV6-6 ASLNYGYT
TRBJ1-1 TRBV7-7 ASSLGPGLNTEAF
TRBJ2-1 TRBV4-1 ASSQGSWSEQF
TRBJ2-7 TRBV14 ASSHQGGRSYEQY
TRBJ1-6 TRBV4-3 ASSQDSKGSYNSPLH